This T cell receptor beta chain was sequenced in a study of blood T cell repertoires in COVID-19. V was cut by 0 bases and J by 4 bases, with 13 bases left in between. Germline lookup yields CDR1 GTSNPN and CDR2 SVGIG (reference sequence). The CDR3 sequence is 15 residues long. Produced via immunoSEQ multiplex PCR; TCRdb's table is partial and in-frame only. Here the sample spans about 190,000 clones, over 70% being singletons. V is TRBV30 and J is TRBJ1-5; perhaps TRBD1 as D (5 bases). This receptor was taken from a man in his fifties or sixties with active or convalescent COVID-19. The sequenced material came from peripheral blood. CDR3 region: CAWSVRGRGNQPQHF. CDR3 nucleotide sequence: TGTGCCTGGAGTGTACGAGGAAGGGGAAATCAGCCCCAGCATTTT.